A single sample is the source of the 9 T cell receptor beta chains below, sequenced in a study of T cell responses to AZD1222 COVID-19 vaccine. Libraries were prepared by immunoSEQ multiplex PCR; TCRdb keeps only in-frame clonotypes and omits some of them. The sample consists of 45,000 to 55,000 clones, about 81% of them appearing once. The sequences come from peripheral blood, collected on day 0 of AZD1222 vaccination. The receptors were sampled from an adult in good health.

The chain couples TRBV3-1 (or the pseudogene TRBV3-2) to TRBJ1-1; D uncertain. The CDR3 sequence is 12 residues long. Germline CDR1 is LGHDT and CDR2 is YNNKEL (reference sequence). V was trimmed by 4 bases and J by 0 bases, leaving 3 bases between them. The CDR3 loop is CASSLMNTEAFF. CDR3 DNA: TGTGCCAGCAGCCTCATGAACACTGAAGCTTTCTTT.

Here the CDR3 reads CASSLSGLSQNEQFF. In nucleotides, the CDR3 is TGTGCCAGCAGTTTATCCGGGCTAAGCCAGAATGAGCAGTTCTTC. This chain joins TRBV28 and TRBJ2-1, with D unclear. Germline V gene data show CDR1 as MDHEN and CDR2 as SYDVKM. The V end was cut by 1 base, the J end by 7 bases, with 14 bases between. This CDR3 comprises 15 residues.

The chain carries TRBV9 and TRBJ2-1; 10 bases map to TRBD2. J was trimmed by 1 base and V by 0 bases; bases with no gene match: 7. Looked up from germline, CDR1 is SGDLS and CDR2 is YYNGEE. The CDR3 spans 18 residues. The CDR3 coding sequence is TGTGCCAGCAGCGTAGGTCCGGGTAGCGGGAGGTCCTACAATGAGCAGTTCTTC. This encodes CASSVGPGSGRSYNEQFF. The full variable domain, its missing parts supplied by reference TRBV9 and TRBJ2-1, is DSGVTQTPKHLITATGQRVTLRCSPRSGDLSVYWYQQSLDQGLQFLIQYYNGEERAKGNILERFSAQQFPDLHSELNLSSLELGDSALYFCASSVGPGSGRSYNEQFFGPGTRLTVL.

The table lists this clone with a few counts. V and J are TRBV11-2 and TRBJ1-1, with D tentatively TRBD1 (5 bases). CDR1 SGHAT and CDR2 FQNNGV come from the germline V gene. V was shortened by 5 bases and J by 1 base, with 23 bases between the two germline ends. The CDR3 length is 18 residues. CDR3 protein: CASSPSTFFRGRNTEAFF. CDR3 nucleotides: TGTGCCAGCAGCCCTTCGACGTTTTTCCGGGGCAGGAACACTGAAGCTTTCTTT.

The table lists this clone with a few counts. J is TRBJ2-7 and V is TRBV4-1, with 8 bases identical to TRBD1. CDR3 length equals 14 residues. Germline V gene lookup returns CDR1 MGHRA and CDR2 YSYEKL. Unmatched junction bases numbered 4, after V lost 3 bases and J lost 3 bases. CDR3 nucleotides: TGCGCCAGCAGCCATAGACAGGGGCTCTACGAGCAGTACTTC. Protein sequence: CASSHRQGLYEQYF.

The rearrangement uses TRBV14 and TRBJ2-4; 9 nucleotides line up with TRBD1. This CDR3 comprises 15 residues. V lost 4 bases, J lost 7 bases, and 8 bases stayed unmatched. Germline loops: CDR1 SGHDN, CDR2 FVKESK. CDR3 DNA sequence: TGTGCCAGCAGCCCCCGACAGGGGGGGTTGAACATTCAGTACTTC. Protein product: CASSPRQGGLNIQYF. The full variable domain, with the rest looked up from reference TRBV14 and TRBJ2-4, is EAGVTQFPSHSVIEKGQTVTLRCDPISGHDNLYWYRRVMGKEIKFLLHFVKESKQDESGMPNNRFLAERTGGTYSTLKVQPAELEDSGVYFCASSPRQGGLNIQYFGAGTRLSVL.

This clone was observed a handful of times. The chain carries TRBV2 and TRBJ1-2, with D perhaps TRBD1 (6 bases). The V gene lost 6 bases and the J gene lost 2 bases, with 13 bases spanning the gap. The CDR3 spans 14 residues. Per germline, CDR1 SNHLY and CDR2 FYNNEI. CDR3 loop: CASSLDRINYGYTF. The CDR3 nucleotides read TGTGCCAGCAGCCTAGACAGGATAAACTATGGCTACACCTTC.

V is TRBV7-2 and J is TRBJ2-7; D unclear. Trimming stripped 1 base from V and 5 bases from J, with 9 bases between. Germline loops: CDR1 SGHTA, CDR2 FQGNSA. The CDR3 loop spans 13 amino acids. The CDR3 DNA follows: TGTGCCAGCAGCTTAGGGGGTTGGAACGAGCAGTACTTC. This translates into CASSLGGWNEQYF. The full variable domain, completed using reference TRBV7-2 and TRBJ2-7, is GAGVSQSPSNKVTEKGKDVELRCDPISGHTALYWYRQSLGQGLEFLIYFQGNSAPDKSGLPSDRFSAERTGGSVSTLTIQRTQQEDSAVYLCASSLGGWNEQYFGPGTRLTVT.

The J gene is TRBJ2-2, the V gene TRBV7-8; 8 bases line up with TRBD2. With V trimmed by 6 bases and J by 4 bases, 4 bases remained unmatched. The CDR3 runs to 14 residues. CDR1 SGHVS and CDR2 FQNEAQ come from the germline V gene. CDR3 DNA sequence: TGTGCCAGCAGAGGCGGGGGGACCACCGGGGAGCTGTTTTTT. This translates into CASRGGGTTGELFF.